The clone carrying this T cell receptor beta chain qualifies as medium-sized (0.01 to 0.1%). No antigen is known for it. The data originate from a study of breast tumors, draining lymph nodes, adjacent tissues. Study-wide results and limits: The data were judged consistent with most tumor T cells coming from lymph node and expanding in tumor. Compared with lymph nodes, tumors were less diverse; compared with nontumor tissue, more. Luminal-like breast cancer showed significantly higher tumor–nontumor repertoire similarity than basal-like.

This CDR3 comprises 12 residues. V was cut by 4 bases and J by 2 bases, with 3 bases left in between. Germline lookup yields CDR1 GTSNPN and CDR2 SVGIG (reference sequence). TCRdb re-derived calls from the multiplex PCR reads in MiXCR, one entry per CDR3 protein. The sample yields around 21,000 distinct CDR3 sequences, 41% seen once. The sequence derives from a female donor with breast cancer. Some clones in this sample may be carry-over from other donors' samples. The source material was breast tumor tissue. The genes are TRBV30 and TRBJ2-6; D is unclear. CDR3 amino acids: CAWMPGANVLTF. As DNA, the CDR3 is TGTGCCTGGATGCCTGGGGCCAACGTCCTGACTTTC.